This is a list of T cell receptor beta chains from one sample in a study of regulatory T cells in long-lasting Graves disease. TCRdb re-called the multiplex PCR reads with MiXCR, one entry per CDR3 protein. The sample carries about 660,000 distinct CDR3 sequences, 30% recorded once. This specimen consisted of peripheral blood mononuclear cells (PBMCs), obtained when the disease was refractory, from a patient treated with antithyroid drugs. All receptors derive from a female donor with Graves disease. Both conserved end residues are part of each CDR3. Each record gives: D gene, J gene, clone size, V gene, CDR3 DNA, CDR3 protein. The D gene is left open where the match is weak. Some rows mark clone size as missing; the rest say once, few, many or name a class of expanded clone.

TRBD2 | TRBJ2-7 | many | TRBV10-3 | TGTGCCATCAGCCTCCCGCCGATCTTCGGGAGGTGCGACGAGCAGTACTTC | CAISLPPIFGRCDEQYF
- | TRBJ1-2 | many | TRBV12-3/TRBV12-4 | TGTGCCAGCAGCCCAGGGGATGGCTATGGCTACACCTTC | CASSPGDGYGYTF
- | TRBJ1-4 | many | TRBV12-3/TRBV12-4 | TGTGCCAGCAAGAAGGGAGGGGGACACAATGAAAAACTGTTTTTT | CASKKGGGHNEKLFF
TRBD1 | TRBJ2-7 | few | TRBV24-1 | TGTGCCACCAACACTGACAGGGGGCCCTACGAGCAGTACTTC | CATNTDRGPYEQYF
- | TRBJ1-5 | - | TRBV10-2 | TGCGCCAGCACACAGGGCAATCAGCCCCAGCATTTT | CASTQGNQPQHF
- | TRBJ2-5 | - | TRBV27 | TGTGCCAGCAGGAGGGAGACAGGAGCAAATCACCAAGAGACCCAGTACTTC | CASRRETGANHQETQYF
- | TRBJ1-5 | many | TRBV6-1 | TGTGCCAGCAGTGAAGGGCAGGTCTTTAGCAATCAGCCCCAGCATTTT | CASSEGQVFSNQPQHF
- | TRBJ2-5 | - | TRBV7-6 | TGTGCCAGCAGCGAACGGGACGGCATACAAGAGACCCAGTACTTC | CASSERDGIQETQYF
- | TRBJ2-4 | few | TRBV12-3/TRBV12-4 | TGTGCCAGCAGTTTGTGGGGGTCAGACATTCAGTACTTC | CASSLWGSDIQYF
TRBD1 | TRBJ1-5 | - | TRBV6-2/TRBV6-3 | TGTGCCAGCAGTTACCCCTCCGGGACAGGAGAAAATCAGCCCCAGCATTTT | CASSYPSGTGENQPQHF
TRBD1 | TRBJ1-2 | many | TRBV6-1 | TGTGCCAGCAGTGACCCACTCGGACAGGACCCTGATGGCTACACCTTC | CASSDPLGQDPDGYTF
TRBD2 | TRBJ2-7 | - | TRBV5-1 | TGCGCCAGCAGCGGGGGACTAGCGGGAAACGAGCAGTGCTTC | CASSGGLAGNEQCF
- | TRBJ1-2 | - | TRBV18 | TGTGCCAGCTCAGCTGAAAACTATGGCTACACCTTC | CASSAENYGYTF
- | TRBJ1-3 | few | TRBV27 | TGTGCCAGCAGTTCACCCCCCCCTACATGGGAGACTGGAAACACCATATATTTT | CASSSPPPTWETGNTIYF